The clone carrying this T cell receptor beta chain came up a few times. The antigen is unknown. This sample stems from a study of cytomegalovirus exposure and HLA in healthy donors. Whole-study findings and limits: V- and J-gene trimming of TCR beta was linked (in a later analysis) to a missense DCLRE1C variant. In a later analysis, most CMV-associated TCR beta chains appeared HLA-restricted.

Primers: 60 Vbeta forward and 13 Jbeta reverse. Sequencing was performed with immunoSEQ multiplex PCR; in TCRdb, only in-frame clones are kept and a portion is missing. The data show 140,000 to 150,000 clones, over 65% seen once. Germline CDR1 GTSNPN, CDR2 SVGIG (reference sequence). The CDR3 has 13 amino acids. V was clipped by 2 bases and J by 2 bases, with 10 bases between them. The specimen was PBMCs. This chain links TRBV30 with TRBJ2-7; no definite D call. The receptor's source is a female donor in good health and CMV-seronegative. The CDR3 DNA reads as TGTGCCTGGAGTCCCGACTCAACCTACGAGCAGTACTTC. Encoded protein: CAWSPDSTYEQYF.